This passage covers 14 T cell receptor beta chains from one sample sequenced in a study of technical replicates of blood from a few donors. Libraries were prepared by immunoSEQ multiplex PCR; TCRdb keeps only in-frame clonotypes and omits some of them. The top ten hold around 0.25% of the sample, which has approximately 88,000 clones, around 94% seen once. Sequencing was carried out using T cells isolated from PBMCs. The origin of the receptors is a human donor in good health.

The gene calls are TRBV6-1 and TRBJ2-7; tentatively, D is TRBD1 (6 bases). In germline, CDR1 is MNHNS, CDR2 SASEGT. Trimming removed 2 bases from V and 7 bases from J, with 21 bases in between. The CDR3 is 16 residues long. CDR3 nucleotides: TGTGCCAGCAGTGAAAGAGGACAGTACTTCCTAAGAGAGCAGTACTTC. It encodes CASSERGQYFLREQYF.

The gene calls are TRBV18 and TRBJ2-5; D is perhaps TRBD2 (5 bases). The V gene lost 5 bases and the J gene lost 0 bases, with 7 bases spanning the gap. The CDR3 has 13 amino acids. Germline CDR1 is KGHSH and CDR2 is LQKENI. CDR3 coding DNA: TGTGCCAGCTCAGGAGGATACCAAGAGACCCAGTACTTC. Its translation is CASSGGYQETQYF.

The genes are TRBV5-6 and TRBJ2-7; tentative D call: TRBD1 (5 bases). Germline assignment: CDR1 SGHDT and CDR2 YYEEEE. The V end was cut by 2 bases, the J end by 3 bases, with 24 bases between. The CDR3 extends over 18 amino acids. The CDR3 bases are TGTGCCAGCAGCTTAAGTAGGGTTAACAGGAGACTCCACTACGAGCAGTACTTC. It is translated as CASSLSRVNRRLHYEQYF.

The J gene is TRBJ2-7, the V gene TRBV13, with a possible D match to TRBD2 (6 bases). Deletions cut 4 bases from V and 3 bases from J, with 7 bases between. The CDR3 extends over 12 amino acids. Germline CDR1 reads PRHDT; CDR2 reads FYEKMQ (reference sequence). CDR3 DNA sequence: TGTGCCAGCAGCTGGGGGGACTACGAGCAGTACTTC. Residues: CASSWGDYEQYF.

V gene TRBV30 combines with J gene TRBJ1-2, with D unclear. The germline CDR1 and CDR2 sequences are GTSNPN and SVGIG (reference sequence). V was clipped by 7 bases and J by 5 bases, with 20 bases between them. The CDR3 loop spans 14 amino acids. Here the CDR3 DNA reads TGTGCCTTGTTCCCCGTCCTAGGCCCTTATGGCTACACCTTC. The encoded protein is CALFPVLGPYGYTF. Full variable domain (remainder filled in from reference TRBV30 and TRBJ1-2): SQTIHQWPATLVQPVGSPLSLECTVEGTSNPNLYWYRQAAGRGLQLLFYSVGIGQISSEVPQNLSASRPQDRQFILSSKKLLLSDSGFYLCALFPVLGPYGYTFGSGTRLTVV.

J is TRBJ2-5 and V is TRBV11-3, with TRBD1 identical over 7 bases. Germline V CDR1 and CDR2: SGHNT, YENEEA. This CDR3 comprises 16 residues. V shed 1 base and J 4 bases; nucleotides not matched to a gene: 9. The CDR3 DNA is TGTGCCAGCAGCTTAGGGTACAGGGGTGAAAGAGAGACCCAGTACTTC. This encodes CASSLGYRGERETQYF.

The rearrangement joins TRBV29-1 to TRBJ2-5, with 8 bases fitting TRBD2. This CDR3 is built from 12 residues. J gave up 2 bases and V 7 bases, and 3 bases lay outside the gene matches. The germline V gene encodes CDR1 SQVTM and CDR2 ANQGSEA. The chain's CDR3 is CSGTSLQETQYF. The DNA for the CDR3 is TGCAGCGGGACTAGCTTACAAGAGACCCAGTACTTC. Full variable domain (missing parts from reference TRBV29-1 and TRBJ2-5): SAVISQKPSRDICQRGTSLTIQCQVDSQVTMMFWYRQQPGQSLTLIATANQGSEATYESGFVIDKFPISRPNLTFSTLTVSNMSPEDSSIYLCSGTSLQETQYFGPGTRLLVL.

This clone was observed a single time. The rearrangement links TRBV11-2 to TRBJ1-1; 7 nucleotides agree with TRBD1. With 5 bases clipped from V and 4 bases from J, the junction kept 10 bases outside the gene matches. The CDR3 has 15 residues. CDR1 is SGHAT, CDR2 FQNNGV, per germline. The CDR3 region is CASSRVLQGSTEAFF. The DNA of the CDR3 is TGTGCCAGCAGCCGCGTACTACAGGGGAGCACTGAAGCTTTCTTT.

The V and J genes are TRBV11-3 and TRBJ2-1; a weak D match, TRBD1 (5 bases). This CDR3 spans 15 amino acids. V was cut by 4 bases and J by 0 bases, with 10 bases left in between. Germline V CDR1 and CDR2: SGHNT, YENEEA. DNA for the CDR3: TGTGCCAGCAGCTCATTCGACAGCTCCTACAATGAGCAGTTCTTC. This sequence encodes CASSSFDSSYNEQFF. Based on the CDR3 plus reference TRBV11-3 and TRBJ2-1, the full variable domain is EAGVVQSPRYKIIEKKQPVAFWCNPISGHNTLYWYLQNLGQGPELLIRYENEEAVDDSQLPKDRFSAERLKGVDSTLKIQPAELGDSAVYLCASSSFDSSYNEQFFGPGTRLTVL.

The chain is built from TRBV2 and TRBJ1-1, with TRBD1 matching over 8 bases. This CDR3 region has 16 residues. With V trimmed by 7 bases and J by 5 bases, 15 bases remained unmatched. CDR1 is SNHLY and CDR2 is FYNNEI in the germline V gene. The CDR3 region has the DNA TGTGCCAGCACACCAATCTCCCGGACAGGGACGACTGAAGCTTTCTTT. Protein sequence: CASTPISRTGTTEAFF. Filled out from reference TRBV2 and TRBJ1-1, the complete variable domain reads EPEVTQTPSHQVTQMGQEVILRCVPISNHLYFYWYRQILGQKVEFLVSFYNNEISEKSEIFDDQFSVERPDGSNFTLKIRSTKLEDSAMYFCASTPISRTGTTEAFFGQGTRLTVV.

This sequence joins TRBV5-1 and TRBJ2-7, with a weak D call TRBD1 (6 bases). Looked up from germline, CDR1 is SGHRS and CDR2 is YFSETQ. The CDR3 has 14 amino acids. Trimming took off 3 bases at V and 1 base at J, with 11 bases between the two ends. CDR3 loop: CASSSGTLSYEQYF. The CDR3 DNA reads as TGCGCCAGCAGCTCCGGGACACTGTCCTACGAGCAGTACTTC.

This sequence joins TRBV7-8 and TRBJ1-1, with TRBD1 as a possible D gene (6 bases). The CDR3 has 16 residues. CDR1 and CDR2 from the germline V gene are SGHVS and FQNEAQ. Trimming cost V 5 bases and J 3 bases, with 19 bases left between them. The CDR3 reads CASSLRGGVGDTEAFF. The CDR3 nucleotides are TGTGCCAGCAGCCTGAGGGGGGGGGTAGGGGACACTGAAGCTTTCTTT.

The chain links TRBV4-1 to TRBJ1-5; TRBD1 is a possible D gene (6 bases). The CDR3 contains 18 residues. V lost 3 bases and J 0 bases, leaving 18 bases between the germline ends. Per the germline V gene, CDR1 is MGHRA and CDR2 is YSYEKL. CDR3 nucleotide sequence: TGCGCCAGCAGCCACCTACAAGTGGGGACATATAGCAATCAGCCCCAGCATTTT. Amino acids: CASSHLQVGTYSNQPQHF.

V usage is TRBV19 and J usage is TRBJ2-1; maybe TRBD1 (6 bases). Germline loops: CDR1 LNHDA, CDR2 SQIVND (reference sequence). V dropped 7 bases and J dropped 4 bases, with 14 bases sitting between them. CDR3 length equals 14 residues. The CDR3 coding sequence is TGTGCCAGTAATGACAGGTCTCTTTACAATGAGCAGTTCTTC. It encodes CASNDRSLYNEQFF. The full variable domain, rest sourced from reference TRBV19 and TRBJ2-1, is DGGITQSPKYLFRKEGQNVTLSCEQNLNHDAMYWYRQDPGQGLRLIYYSQIVNDFQKGDIAEGYSVSREKKESFPLTVTSAQKNPTAFYLCASNDRSLYNEQFFGPGTRLTVL.